This T cell receptor beta chain comes out of a study of CD4 T cells in relation to SARS-CoV-2 and coronaviruses listed by TCRdb under 2021. With regard to the full study: The ViraFEST assay cultured PBMCs with antigen for 10 days, then sequenced TCR beta CDR3s to find antigen-specific clonal expansions. For other donors in the study, expansion assays were sequenced with a different, Illumina-based TCR-beta assay. Shared crossreactive spike epitopes were mapped to their HLA restriction using patient-derived lymphoblastoid cell lines. An HIV-1 Nef peptide pool or a no-peptide culture served as the negative reference condition. The Adaptive Biotechnologies TCR-sequencing kit was used for samples from a few pre-COVID donors and for the naive versus memory experiments, whereas the other data were Illumina-based. At the level of individual TCR clonotypes, the study evaluated whether memory CD4+ T cells crossreact between the spike proteins of SARS-CoV-2 and those of common cold coronaviruses.

Including cysteine and phenylalanine, the CDR3 has 15 amino acids. The sequence is cut down to CDR3 DNA, 45 bases in frame from base 1. V is cut back by 6 bases and J by 7 bases, with 15 bases in the junction unmatched. CDR1 is given as MNHNY and CDR2 as SVGAGI, both from the germline V gene (reference sequence). Results and caveats for the whole study, not just this receptor: Crossreactive clones showed significantly weaker SARS-CoV-2-driven expansion than monoreactive clones, consistent with antigenic imprinting. Memory CD4+ clonotypes crossrecognizing SARS-CoV-2 and at least one common cold coronavirus spike were found in 60% to 70% of donors. Because the crossreactivity analysis focused on spike protein, crossreactivity against other viral proteins was not assessed. Because no donor provided both pre-pandemic and post-infection samples, tracing the source of pre-existing responses was limited. The study was limited by small numbers of patients and tested TCRs.

As to this clone: The antigen this receptor binds is unknown. No base quality information exists; no much larger clone differs at one position.

CD4+ T cells from unexposed donors were collected before the COVID-19 pandemic (2011-2018). After more than 9 days of culture, CD4+ T cells were isolated with the EasySep CD4+ T cell isolation kit. Unexposed donor CD4+ T cells were tested for reactivity to SARS-CoV-2 S and N and four common cold coronavirus spike pools, as cell number allowed. Each well received two million PBMCs, cultured in IMDM supplemented with about 4.5% human AB serum and 9.5 to 10 IU/ml IL-2. Half of the culture medium was replaced with fresh IL-2-containing medium on days 3 and 7. Each peptide culture condition was generally run in triplicate replicate wells. The leukapheresis product for the unexposed donors was obtained through commercial purchase. Ficoll-Paque PLUS gradient centrifugation was used to isolate PBMCs from either whole blood or leukapheresis product. The PBMCs went either fresh into the expansion assay or into cryopreservation at -140 degrees C. The QIAamp Micro DNA Kit was used to extract genomic DNA from the CD4+ T cells.

Library creation used the immunoSEQ multiplex PCR assay. Per the authors' processing: Preprocessing removed nonproductive sequences and CDR3s not starting with C, not ending with F or W, or shorter than 7 amino acids. The MANAFEST web app was used to call antigen-specific clonotypes on the basis of expansion compared with the reference and with other culture wells. A clone was considered positive if significant expansion relative to the reference culture was observed in 2 of 3 replicate wells at an FDR below 0.05. To be called positive, a clone also had to show significant expansion compared with every other tandem well and an odds ratio greater than 5. CDR3 homology was quantified as pairwise Levenshtein distance, calculated with the stringdist R package after three terminal residues were trimmed from each end. TCRdb re-hosts the immuneACCESS table, in-frame sequences only. Its copies lack some clones; in the studies checked, an unresolved V gene accounts for under half of them, and the cause for the rest is not known. V, J and clone size are those of that table, while D and trimming were read from the DNA. The sample contains 27,000 or so clones, 70% to 80% of them found a single time. The ten largest clones take up 15% to 20% of the sample.

The specimen was CD4+ T cells from PBMCs, cultured in vitro. This sequence originates from a human donor in good health. Rearrangement joined TRBV6-6 to TRBJ2-7, with 7 middle bases fitting TRBD2. The CDR3 is CASSPTGGSSREQYF. The DNA is as follows: TGTGCCAGCAGCCCAACTGGCGGGAGTTCGAGGGAGCAGTACTTC.